What follows are 5 T cell receptor beta chains derived from one specimen sequenced in a study of control samples from healthy donors and cancer patients. Libraries were prepared by immunoSEQ multiplex PCR; TCRdb keeps only in-frame clonotypes and omits some of them. The sample includes roughly 120,000 clones, about 89% of them seen just once. Sequenced input: blood. The receptors come from a woman aged 18-29 years in good health.

This chain connects TRBV10-3 to TRBJ2-2; 10 bases are a match to TRBD2. CDR3 length: 15 amino acids. Trimming removed 6 bases from V and 5 bases from J; junction bases left unmatched: 6. Germline V gives CDR1 ENHRY, CDR2 SYGVKD. The chain's CDR3 is CAIRSGGAPTGELFF. The CDR3 DNA follows: TGTGCCATCAGGAGCGGGGGGGCTCCGACCGGGGAGCTGTTTTTT.

The V call is TRBV5-4, the J call TRBJ2-5; a weak D match, TRBD2 (6 bases). Germline V gene data show CDR1 as SGHNT and CDR2 as YYREEE (reference sequence). V was cut by 1 base and J by 4 bases, with 14 bases left in between. The CDR3 contains 15 residues. The CDR3, as DNA: TGTGCCAGCAGCTTGCTCCAGGCGGGGTCAGAGACCCAGTACTTC. It encodes CASSLLQAGSETQYF.

The chain uses TRBV4-3 and TRBJ2-7, with D possibly being TRBD1 (6 bases). Germline V lookup: CDR1 LGHNA, CDR2 YSLEER. The CDR3 totals 16 residues. Deletions cut 4 bases from V and 2 bases from J, with 18 bases between. In nucleotides, the CDR3 is TGCGCCAGCAGCCTCAACGGACCGGGACAAGCCTACGAGCAGTACTTC. Encoded protein: CASSLNGPGQAYEQYF.

The chain is built from TRBV7-8 and TRBJ2-7; TRBD2 matches 12 bases. The CDR3 has 16 residues. From germline, CDR1 is SGHVS and CDR2 FQNEAQ. The J segment lost 4 bases and the V segment lost 5 bases, leaving 9 bases of the junction unmatched. CDR3 amino acids: CASSDETSGRSYEQYF. CDR3 nucleotides: TGTGCCAGCAGCGACGAGACTAGCGGGAGAAGTTACGAGCAGTACTTC.

The chain couples TRBV7-2 to TRBJ2-1; TRBD2 aligns across 8 bases. The length of the CDR3 is 16 residues. Germline-derived CDR1 and CDR2 are SGHTA and FQGNSA. The ends lost 5 bases at V and 5 bases at J; junction bases unmatched: 11. CDR3 protein: CASSHRTAGGHNEQFF. The CDR3 DNA reads as TGTGCCAGCAGCCACCGTACCGCGGGGGGCCACAATGAGCAGTTCTTC. The full variable domain, its missing parts supplied by reference TRBV7-2 and TRBJ2-1, is GAGVSQSPSNKVTEKGKDVELRCDPISGHTALYWYRQSLGQGLEFLIYFQGNSAPDKSGLPSDRFSAERTGGSVSTLTIQRTQQEDSAVYLCASSHRTAGGHNEQFFGPGTRLTVL.